This passage covers 24 T cell receptor beta chains from one sample sequenced in a study of blood T cell repertoires in COVID-19 (dated by TCRdb to about 2020). Library construction relied on the immunoSEQ multiplex PCR assay. TCRdb stores this immuneACCESS table with in-frame sequences only. Part of the clones is absent; in the studies checked, under half of the shortfall reflects unresolved V genes, and no reason is known for the rest. A total of hundreds of thousands of clones appear in this sample, about 70% of them only once. The ten largest account for about 3.5% of the sample. Sequences were obtained from peripheral blood. The source of these receptors is a woman aged 80 or over with acute or convalescent COVID-19.

The chain joins TRBV6-5 to TRBJ2-1, with 7 bases identical to TRBD2. This CDR3 region has 14 residues. Per germline, CDR1 MNHEY and CDR2 SVGAGI. Unmatched junction bases numbered 5, after V lost 7 bases and J lost 2 bases. The CDR3 sequence: CASTRAGTYNEQFF. In nucleotides, the CDR3 is TGTGCCAGCACTCGAGCGGGGACCTACAATGAGCAGTTCTTC.

The chain carries TRBV18 and TRBJ1-2; tentatively, D is TRBD1 (6 bases). CDR3 length equals 14 residues. Germline CDR1 and CDR2: KGHSH and LQKENI. With 2 bases removed from V and 4 bases from J, the gap between germline ends came to 11 bases. The CDR3 sequence is CASSPSWDTYGYTF. The CDR3 DNA is TGTGCCAGCTCACCAAGCTGGGACACCTATGGCTACACCTTC.

The rearrangement links TRBV5-6 to TRBJ1-3; the match to TRBD1 covers 7 bases. The germline CDR1 and CDR2 sequences are SGHDT and YYEEEE. The trim removed 4 bases at V and 2 bases at J, leaving 6 bases unmatched. CDR3 size: 15 residues. CDR3 bases: TGTGCCAGCAGCGTTGGAGGGGGCACTGGAAACACCATATATTTT. It specifies CASSVGGGTGNTIYF. The complete variable domain, with remaining parts taken from reference TRBV5-6 and TRBJ1-3, reads DAGVTQSPTHLIKTRGQQVTLRCSPKSGHDTVSWYQQALGQGPQFIFQYYEEEERQRGNFPDRFSGHQFPNYSSELNVNALLLGDSALYLCASSVGGGTGNTIYFGEGSWLTVV.

This chain connects TRBV18 to TRBJ1-3, with 7 nucleotides matching TRBD1. This CDR3 is 14 amino acids long. Germline V gene sequence: CDR1 KGHSH, CDR2 LQKENI. The trim removed 9 bases at V and 0 bases at J, leaving 5 bases unmatched. CDR3 nucleotide sequence: TGTGCCAGTGGACAGGCTAACTCTGGAAACACCATATATTTT. Residues: CASGQANSGNTIYF. The full variable domain, its missing parts supplied by reference TRBV18 and TRBJ1-3, is NAGVMQNPRHLVRRRGQEARLRCSPMKGHSHVYWYRQLPEEGLKFMVYLQKENIIDESGMPKERFSAEFPKEGPSILRIQQVVRGDSAAYFCASGQANSGNTIYFGEGSWLTVV.

The chain carries TRBV2 and TRBJ2-5; 7 positions match TRBD1. V trimming: 5 bases; J trimming: 1 base; junction bases outside the gene matches: 4. The CDR3 has 14 residues. Germline loops: CDR1 SNHLY, CDR2 FYNNEI. The CDR3 loop is CASSSGQVQETQYF. CDR3 sequence (DNA): TGTGCCAGCAGTTCAGGACAGGTCCAAGAGACCCAGTACTTC. The variable domain in full, with the rest retrieved from reference TRBV2 and TRBJ2-5, is EPEVTQTPSHQVTQMGQEVILRCVPISNHLYFYWYRQILGQKVEFLVSFYNNEISEKSEIFDDQFSVERPDGSNFTLKIRSTKLEDSAMYFCASSSGQVQETQYFGPGTRLLVL.

For the CDR3, the DNA is TGTGCCAGCAGCAGGGGACTTCTTAGCGGGGGCCTCTGGGAGCAGTACTTC. Translation: CASSRGLLSGGLWEQYF. V usage is TRBV7-2 and J usage is TRBJ2-7, with TRBD2 identical over 9 bases. The CDR3 length is 17 residues. CDR1 is SGHTA and CDR2 is FQGNSA in the germline V gene. The V segment lost 5 bases and the J segment 7 bases; nucleotides outside the gene matches: 18.

V gene TRBV10-1 combines with J gene TRBJ2-1; 7 bases align to TRBD2. J lost 2 bases, V lost 3 bases, and 10 bases had no gene match. The CDR3 sequence is 17 residues long. Germline V gene sequence: CDR1 WNHNN, CDR2 SYGVQD (reference sequence). This CDR3 is CASSDGGYSGTYNEQFF. CDR3 nucleotide sequence: TGCGCCAGCAGTGACGGGGGGTATAGCGGAACCTACAATGAGCAGTTCTTC.

This clone was seen once. The V gene is TRBV6-5, the J gene TRBJ2-7; 9 bases are shared with TRBD1. The CDR3 has 15 residues. Germline CDR1 MNHEY, CDR2 SVGAGI. J was trimmed by 6 bases and V by 6 bases; bases with no gene match: 12. The CDR3 is CASSSTGGVTPEQYF. The CDR3 DNA reads TGTGCCAGCAGCTCAACAGGGGGCGTTACGCCCGAGCAGTACTTC.

V is TRBV19 and J is TRBJ2-6; D uncertain. Trimming removed 7 bases from V and 4 bases from J, with 14 bases in between. The CDR3 runs 15 residues. Germline V lookup: CDR1 LNHDA, CDR2 SQIVND (reference sequence). The CDR3 region has the DNA TGTGCCAGTAATGACAAGCTTCCCGGGGCCAACGTCCTGACTTTC. Residues: CASNDKLPGANVLTF.

The chain has TRBV5-1 and TRBJ1-1, with D hard to call. Trimming stripped 0 bases from V and 2 bases from J, with 14 bases between. Germline CDR1 reads SGHRS; CDR2 reads YFSETQ. This CDR3 contains 16 residues. CDR3 amino acids: CASSLGASGRNTEAFF. CDR3 DNA: TGCGCCAGCAGCTTGGGAGCCAGCGGACGAAACACTGAAGCTTTCTTT.

This clone has just a few counts. The J gene is TRBJ2-1, the V gene TRBV7-9; TRBD2 might be the D (5 bases). The CDR3 loop spans 14 amino acids. Germline V gives CDR1 SEHNR, CDR2 FQNEAQ (reference sequence). Trimming pared 2 bases from V and 6 bases from J, leaving 11 bases between. The CDR3 bases are TGTGCCAGCAGCTTAAACCTCGGAGGCAATGAGCAGTTCTTC. This sequence encodes CASSLNLGGNEQFF.

V usage is TRBV4-1 and J usage is TRBJ2-6; the match to TRBD2 covers 7 bases. This CDR3 is built from 19 residues. Trimming took 0 bases from V and 2 from J; bases not matched to a gene: 10. Per the germline V gene, CDR1 is MGHRA and CDR2 is YSYEKL. CDR3 in amino acids: CASSQEGGRRSTGANVLTF. The CDR3 bases are TGCGCCAGCAGCCAAGAGGGGGGGAGGCGATCTACTGGGGCCAACGTCCTGACTTTC.

The chain uses TRBV7-2 and TRBJ1-4; TRBD1 matches 9 bases. The germline gives CDR1 SGHTA, CDR2 FQGNSA. Losses at the gene ends were 2 bases for V and 6 bases for J; bases not matched to a gene: 7. CDR3 length equals 16 residues. Here the CDR3 reads CASSLRIDRGYEKLFF. The CDR3 coding sequence is TGTGCCAGCAGCTTAAGAATCGACAGGGGGTATGAAAAACTGTTTTTT.

CDR3 coding DNA: TGTGCCAGCAGTTTCGGGACAGGAAGCACAGATACGCAGTATTTT. Encoded protein: CASSFGTGSTDTQYF. The chain couples TRBV6-5 to TRBJ2-3; 8 bases map to TRBD1. The J segment lost 0 bases and the V segment lost 4 bases, leaving 3 bases of the junction unmatched. This CDR3 has 15 amino acids. Germline CDR1 and CDR2: MNHEY and SVGAGI.

The chain carries TRBV7-9 and TRBJ2-5; maybe TRBD2 (7 bases). The V end lost 0 bases, the J end lost 4 bases, and 9 bases lay between the germline ends. This CDR3 spans 14 amino acids. Germline values: CDR1 SEHNR, CDR2 FQNEAQ (reference sequence). The CDR3 region has the DNA TGTGCCAGCAGCTTAGCGGGGGGGCTAGAGACCCAGTACTTC. Translating it yields CASSLAGGLETQYF. The full variable domain, with the rest looked up from reference TRBV7-9 and TRBJ2-5, is DTGVSQNPRHKITKRGQNVTFRCDPISEHNRLYWYRQTLGQGPEFLTYFQNEAQLEKSRLLSDRFSAERPKGSFSTLEIQRTEQGDSAMYLCASSLAGGLETQYFGPGTRLLVL.

V and J are TRBV28 and TRBJ2-3, with D hard to call. CDR1 and CDR2 from the germline V gene are MDHEN and SYDVKM. CDR3 length equals 13 residues. The germline V and J ends were trimmed by 2 bases and 1 base, with 4 bases remaining between them. The CDR3 DNA reads as TGTGCCAGCAGTTTAGCGGGCACAGATACGCAGTATTTT. It codes for CASSLAGTDTQYF.

The J gene is TRBJ2-1, the V gene TRBV5-1, with 10 positions matching TRBD2. After removal of 3 bases from V and 3 bases from J, the junction contained 0 bases not matched to a gene. This CDR3 is 14 amino acids long. Germline-derived CDR1 and CDR2 are SGHRS and YFSETQ. The CDR3 sequence is CASSSSGGYNEQFF. The CDR3 DNA reads TGCGCCAGCAGCTCTAGCGGGGGCTACAATGAGCAGTTCTTC.

The chain recombines TRBV5-1 with TRBJ1-2; TRBD1 matches 9 bases. Germline trimming cut 4 bases from V and 2 bases from J; bases unmatched to any gene: 6. Looked up from germline, CDR1 is SGHRS and CDR2 is YFSETQ. The CDR3 has 15 amino acids. CDR3 bases: TGCGCCAGCAGCGTCGACAGGGGGAGGAACTATGGCTACACCTTC. Translating gives CASSVDRGRNYGYTF.

This chain connects TRBV4-2 to TRBJ1-2; possibly TRBD1 for D (5 bases). Germline V CDR1 and CDR2: LGHNA, YNFKEQ. The V end lost 0 bases, the J end lost 8 bases, and 16 bases lay between the germline ends. This CDR3 comprises 15 residues. The CDR3 loop is CASSQDVGGSGGYTF. The DNA of the CDR3 is TGTGCCAGCAGCCAAGATGTCGGGGGGAGCGGCGGCTACACCTTC.

This clone was seen more than once but under ten times. V gene TRBV4-2 combines with J gene TRBJ2-7, with TRBD1 identical over 7 bases. Per the germline V gene, CDR1 is LGHNA and CDR2 is YNFKEQ. This CDR3 comprises 19 residues. After removal of 1 base from V and 3 bases from J, the junction contained 18 bases not matched to a gene. CDR3 sequence reads: CASSQGDFGQAPRDYEQYF. For the CDR3, the DNA is TGTGCCAGCAGCCAAGGAGACTTTGGACAGGCCCCTAGGGACTACGAGCAGTACTTC.

The chain joins TRBV12-5 to TRBJ2-1; possible D gene TRBD1, 7 bases. Trimming removed 5 bases at V and 8 bases at J, with 13 bases between. Germline V gives CDR1 LGHNT, CDR2 FRNRAP. The CDR3 is 13 amino acids. Here the CDR3 reads CASGIGGGYEQFF. The CDR3 DNA is TGTGCTAGTGGTATCGGAGGGGGCTATGAGCAGTTCTTC. Drawing the rest from reference TRBV12-5 and TRBJ2-1, the complete variable domain is DARVTQTPRHKVTEMGQEVTMRCQPILGHNTVFWYRQTMMQGLELLAYFRNRAPLDDSGMPKDRFSAEMPDATLATLKIQPSEPRDSAVYFCASGIGGGYEQFFGPGTRLTVL.

The chain links TRBV5-1 to TRBJ1-2; D not resolved. This CDR3 contains 14 residues. Germline V CDR1 and CDR2: SGHRS, YFSETQ. Between the trimmed V and J ends, which lost 1 base and 3 bases, there was a span of 10 bases. The DNA for the CDR3 is TGCGCCAGCAGCTTGAAGACGCGGGACTATGGCTACACCTTC. This sequence encodes CASSLKTRDYGYTF.

This clone was counted between two and nine times. The genes are TRBV19 and TRBJ2-5; 8 bases line up with TRBD1. Germline assignment: CDR1 LNHDA and CDR2 SQIVND (reference sequence). The CDR3 extends over 14 amino acids. The junction had 7 bases not matched to a gene; V was cut back by 5 bases and J by 5 bases. CDR3 sequence reads: CASSLDRGGETQYF. In nucleotides, the CDR3 is TGTGCCAGTAGTCTCGACAGGGGTGGGGAGACCCAGTACTTC.

This chain connects TRBV11-2 to TRBJ2-3; possibly TRBD2 for D (6 bases). The germline gives CDR1 SGHAT, CDR2 FQNNGV. The CDR3 is made up of 17 amino acids. Deletions cut 4 bases from V and 4 bases from J, with 21 bases between. The CDR3 nucleotides read TGTGCCAGCAGCTCGTCATCCGGCGGAGGGGAGGCAGATACGCAGTATTTT. As protein: CASSSSSGGGEADTQYF.